These 10 T cell receptor beta chains share one sample of origin, sequenced in a study of T cell changes during pregnancy in multiple sclerosis. Clones were sequenced by immunoSEQ multiplex PCR, and TCRdb holds only the in-frame ones, with some missing. The data show 95,000 to 100,000 clones, with about 91% seen just once and around 3.2% held by the top ten. This sample comprised peripheral blood, obtained in the second trimester of pregnancy. The receptors originated from a female donor with multiple sclerosis, enrolled in a pregnancy study.

This clone was seen more than once but under ten times. The chain uses TRBV6-1 and TRBJ2-1, with D perhaps TRBD1 (6 bases). Germline CDR1 is MNHNS and CDR2 is SASEGT. The CDR3 totals 15 residues. The germline V and J ends were trimmed by 3 bases and 0 bases, with 9 bases remaining between them. CDR3 nucleotide sequence: TGTGCCAGCAGTGAGTGGACAGACTCCTACAATGAGCAGTTCTTC. This translates into CASSEWTDSYNEQFF.

This chain joins TRBV28 and TRBJ2-3; 9 nucleotides match TRBD2. The CDR3 spans 16 residues. In germline, CDR1 is MDHEN, CDR2 SYDVKM. Losses at the gene ends were 4 bases for V and 4 bases for J; bases not matched to a gene: 9. CDR3 coding DNA: TGTGCCAGCAGTTCGTCCGGGACTAGCTTTGCAGATACGCAGTATTTT. Amino acid sequence: CASSSSGTSFADTQYF.

The chain joins TRBV30 to TRBJ2-7; D might be TRBD2 (6 bases). This CDR3 spans 14 amino acids. Germline loops: CDR1 GTSNPN, CDR2 SVGIG (reference sequence). Trimming stripped 0 bases from V and 6 bases from J, with 15 bases between. For the CDR3, the DNA is TGTGCCTGGAGTGTGGGGGGAGCTTCCGCCGAGCAGTACTTC. This translates into CAWSVGGASAEQYF.

V and J are TRBV30 and TRBJ1-1; D remains ambiguous. The CDR3 extends over 13 amino acids. Germline CDR1 and CDR2: GTSNPN and SVGIG (reference sequence). Trimming left V 6 bases short and J 6 bases short, with 17 bases between. CDR3 region: CACQRPGSAEAFF. The DNA of the CDR3 is TGTGCCTGCCAAAGGCCGGGGTCGGCTGAAGCTTTCTTT.

The rearrangement uses TRBV28 and TRBJ2-6; perhaps TRBD1 as D (5 bases). V dropped 5 bases and J dropped 0 bases, with 17 bases sitting between them. Germline-derived CDR1 and CDR2 are MDHEN and SYDVKM. This CDR3 contains 18 residues. The CDR3: CASSLQVIPHSGANVLTF. In nucleotides, the CDR3 is TGTGCCAGCAGTCTACAGGTGATACCGCACTCTGGGGCCAACGTCCTGACTTTC.

The rearrangement uses TRBV2 and TRBJ1-5; D possibly corresponds to TRBD1 (6 bases). The V end was cut by 5 bases, the J end by 12 bases, with 20 bases between. This CDR3 is 14 amino acids long. Germline lookup yields CDR1 SNHLY and CDR2 FYNNEI. The CDR3 DNA reads as TGTGCCAGCAGTAAATCGACAGGTGGACGACTCCAGCATTTT. This gives the protein CASSKSTGGRLQHF.

The genes are TRBV7-9 and TRBJ2-1; D possibly corresponds to TRBD1 (6 bases). The ends were cut back, 3 bases at V and 15 bases at J, with 15 bases in the middle. Per germline, CDR1 SEHNR and CDR2 FQNEAQ (reference sequence). This CDR3 region has 12 residues. The CDR3 coding sequence is TGTGCCAGCAGCTTCCTTGGGACATCCGCGTTCTTC. Translation: CASSFLGTSAFF.

The chain has TRBV5-6 and TRBJ2-7; TRBD2 matches 13 bases. V was clipped by 4 bases and J by 3 bases; unmatched bases: 4. The CDR3 is made up of 15 amino acids. Germline CDR1 SGHDT, CDR2 YYEEEE. DNA of the CDR3: TGTGCCAGCAGCCCCGGACTAGCGGGAGACTACGAGCAGTACTTC. Its translation is CASSPGLAGDYEQYF.

The rearrangement joins TRBV5-1 to TRBJ1-3; a weak D match, TRBD1 (5 bases). In germline, CDR1 is SGHRS, CDR2 YFSETQ. This CDR3 contains 14 residues. The V gene lost 5 bases and the J gene lost 2 bases, with 11 bases spanning the gap. CDR3 protein: CASSYDSPGNTIYF. The CDR3 DNA reads as TGCGCCAGCAGTTACGACAGTCCTGGAAACACCATATATTTT.

This chain links TRBV28 with TRBJ2-1, with 8 bases matching TRBD2. CDR1 and CDR2 (germline): MDHEN, SYDVKM. The J segment lost 10 bases and the V segment lost 4 bases, leaving 6 bases of the junction unmatched. This CDR3 comprises 13 residues. CDR3 protein: CASSWGLGKEQFF. The CDR3 bases are TGTGCCAGCAGTTGGGGACTAGGGAAGGAGCAGTTCTTC.